Detailed here is one T cell receptor beta chain. No cognate antigen has been identified for it. Within one base of it there is no much larger clone, and no base qualities were kept. Trimming removed 5 bases from V and 7 bases from J, leaving 26 bases between the germline ends. For CDR1 and CDR2, the germline V gene lists MDHEN and SYDVKM. Including cysteine and phenylalanine, the CDR3 has 17 amino acids. Kept here is only the CDR3 DNA, which spans 51 bases and is read in frame from base 1. The intended sense of this specimen's time point label: patch test 2, 6 weeks after DPC sensitization. The sample's treatment or condition label, in plain terms: therapeutic diphenylcyclopropenone sensitization with weekly scalp DPC. Blood at each patch-test visit was drawn before the patch test was applied. Patients were considered eligible if aged 18 to 70, diagnosed with alopecia and deemed suitable for DPC therapy, and patients were excluded if pregnant. Total RNA was extracted from unfractionated whole blood that had been collected in Tempus Blood RNA tubes.

The protocol used for the library was RACE. Sequencing relied on a NextSeq 500. During library preparation, unique molecular identifiers were attached to individual cDNA molecules so that TCRs could be counted in a quantitative, reproducible way. Each blood RNA sample was used to sequence both TCR alpha and TCR beta chains. Per the authors' processing: The median number of TCRs per sample was roughly 100,000, ranging from about 20,000 to 690,600. The Decombinator software suite was used to annotate V, J and CDR3 in the TCR reads. For the PS versus PT1 abundance plots, all samples were subsampled to the same number of TCRs (28,000). Expanded TCRs were defined as absent before sensitization and observed at least eight times at the 2-week time point. TCRdb reanalyzed the raw reads on its own, using fastp at Q25 for trimming and MiXCR for clone calling, and kept in-frame beta chains. One record per CDR3 amino acid sequence lists the most common genes and DNA. It is TCRdb's table, rather than the study itself, that gives the V and J calls and clone size. The sample table shows around 360,000 distinct CDR3 sequences, and over 6% are seen once. Together, the top ten hold around 6.1% of the sample.

This record belongs to a study of human T cells and chemical hapten exposure (dated by TCRdb to about 2021). General notes on the study: For sensitization, 2% DPC in acetone was applied to a 2 cm by 2 cm area of upper inner arm skin. Patients additionally received weekly therapeutic DPC doses to the scalp throughout the approximately 24-week study period. In alopecia patients, the study followed how the peripheral blood TCR repertoire changed in vivo over primary and secondary sensitization to diphenylcyclopropenone (DPC), a hapten. Alopecia areata with under or over 50% scalp involvement, alopecia totalis and alopecia universalis were represented in the patient cohort, which was mostly female. Libraries were combined into a pool for sequencing, and differences in TCR yield between samples came mainly from small differences in library volumes within the pool. Blood samples were taken from patients before sensitization (week 0) and then at 2, 6 and about 24 weeks after DPC sensitization. For TCR sequencing, blood came from over 25 alopecia patients at anywhere from one to four time points (pre-sensitization, 2, 6 and 24 weeks). Patch tests used Finn chambers with 0.01% DPC on the upper back, scored after 6 days by International Contact Dermatitis Research Group standards. Broad study findings and their caveats: DPC sensitization did not change the number of TCRs with a frequency above 1 in 1000, and there was no evidence of changes in global repertoire structure. Alopecia, a presumed autoimmune disease, was present in all patients, so the immune response of the patients might differ from that of healthy individuals. Expanded TCRs formed significantly more large CDR3 similarity clusters than pre-sensitization or healthy control sets, consistent with antigen-driven responses. The number of PT1 expanded TCRs positively correlated with patch test score, significant at thresholds 8, 16 and 32 but not 4. After repeated subsampling, changes were observed in the strength of the expansion versus patch-test correlation and in the threshold at which the correlation became significant.

Rearrangement joined TRBV28 to TRBJ1-1, with a weak D call of TRBD1 (6 bases match). This TCR was sampled from a woman in her late teens or twenties with alopecia areata. Some clones in this sample may be carry-over from other donors' samples. This material consisted of whole blood, taken in connection with sensitization to the hapten diphenylcyclopropenone (DPC). The CDR3 sequence is CASSIMNRGARGLEAFF. The sequence in DNA is TGTGCCAGCAGTATCATGAATAGAGGTGCCAGGGGCCTTGAAGCTTTCTTT. Here the CDR3 is joined to the reference TRBV28 and TRBJ1-1 genes, and the full variable domain is: DVKVTQSSRYLVKRTGEKVFLECVQDMDHENMFWYRQDPGLGLRLIYFSYDVKMKEKGDIPEGYSVSREKKERFSLILESASTNQTSMYLCASSIMNRGARGLEAFFGQGTRLTVV.